This T cell receptor (beta chain) was documented in a study of OX40 agonist ivuxolimab in advanced cancers. General notes on the study: The costimulatory receptor OX40 (CD134) was targeted by ivuxolimab, a fully human IgG2 agonistic monoclonal antibody. Three dose-escalation patients achieved partial responses, one with hepatocellular carcinoma and two with cutaneous melanoma. Prior anti-PD-1, anti-PD-L1 or anti-CTLA-4 therapy was permitted, and checkpoint inhibitors had been received by 40% to 50% of dose-escalation patients. The point of sequencing TCRbeta in the periphery was to test whether ivuxolimab changed TCR sequence diversity and drove clonal T-cell expansion. The paper reports the monotherapy dose-escalation portion (N of about 51 patients) of the phase I ivuxolimab trial. A male proportion of around 83% and a mean age of approximately 62 years, ranging from roughly 23 to 80, were recorded for the dose-escalation cohort. Of the approximately 54 patients in dose escalation, about 20 had hepatocellular carcinoma, some 15 had melanoma, 9 had renal cell carcinoma and 9 had head and neck cancer. Intravenous ivuxolimab was administered to patients every 2 weeks at six dose levels: 0.01, 0.1, 0.3, 1.5, 3 and 10 mg/kg. On the study overall, not on this receptor specifically: The antigen specificity of the peripheral T cells that underwent clonal expansion was not determined. Low levels of normalized T-cell clonal expansion were also seen in some nonresponding patients. In the 0.1-3.0 mg/kg groups, partial responders were among the patients with the lowest normalized peripheral clonal expansion, particularly in CD8+ T cells. At doses from 0.1 to 3.0 mg/kg, clonal expansion was seen in both CD4+ and CD8+ blood T cells between baseline and week 6. After ivuxolimab, more expanded clones were found on average in CD8+ T cells than in CD4+ T cells.

Note on this clone: Its antigen is currently not known. No base quality information exists; no much larger clone differs at one position.

The trial excluded patients who had a history of autoimmune disease or who were on systemic immunosuppression. Peripheral blood for TCR sequencing was collected from all dose cohorts at baseline, on cycle 4 day 1, and on cycle 7 day 1. Samples came from an open-label, multicenter, first-in-human phase I dose-escalation trial of ivuxolimab. Adults with locally advanced or metastatic melanoma, renal cell, hepatocellular, or head and neck squamous cell carcinoma were enrolled in the trial. Before TCR sequencing, CD4+ T cells and CD8+ T cells were sorted from peripheral blood as separate populations. Genomic DNA was isolated from the sorted cells so that the TCRbeta CDR3 region could be sequenced. The immunoSEQ Assay was used for sequencing of TCRbeta CDR3 regions. TCRdb carries this immuneACCESS record with in-frame sequences only. Its versions omit some clonotypes, under half of them owing to an unresolved V gene in the studies checked, with the rest unexplained. The sample table shows just over 50,000 clones, and around 82% are seen once. 2.5% to 3.5% of the sample goes to the ten largest clones.

From its cysteine to its phenylalanine, the CDR3 spans 18 amino acids. Only the CDR3 DNA stays, 54 bases, in frame from base 1. V is pared back by 5 bases and J by 1 base, with 21 bases lying between the germline termini. The germline V gene (reference sequence) yields LNHDA for CDR1 and SQIVND for CDR2. The clonotype comes from an adult with an advanced solid tumor such as melanoma, head and neck, liver or kidney cancer. The material was CD4+ or CD8+ T cells sorted from blood, obtained in a trial of the OX40 agonist ivuxolimab. The chain is encoded by TRBV19 joined to TRBJ2-1, with the D segment possibly TRBD1 or TRBD2, each aligning over 6 bases. The DNA reads as follows: TGTGCCAGTAGTCCCGAGGATCGAGGGGGGCGATCCTACAATGAGCAGTTCTTC. The encoded protein is CASSPEDRGGRSYNEQFF.